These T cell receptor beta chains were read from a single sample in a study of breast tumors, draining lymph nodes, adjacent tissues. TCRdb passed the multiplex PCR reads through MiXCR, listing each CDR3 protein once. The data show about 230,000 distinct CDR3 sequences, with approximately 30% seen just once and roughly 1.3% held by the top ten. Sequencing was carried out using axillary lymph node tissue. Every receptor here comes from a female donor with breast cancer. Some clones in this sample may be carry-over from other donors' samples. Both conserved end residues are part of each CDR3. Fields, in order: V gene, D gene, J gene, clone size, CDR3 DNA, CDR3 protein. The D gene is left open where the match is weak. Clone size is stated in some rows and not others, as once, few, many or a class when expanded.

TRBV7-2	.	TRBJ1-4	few	TGTGCCAGCGCCCTTGGGGGCAGCGAAAAACTGTTTTTT	CASALGGSEKLFF
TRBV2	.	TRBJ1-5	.	TGTGCCAGCAGTGAAGTACAGGGTCATCAGCCCCAGCATTTT	CASSEVQGHQPQHF
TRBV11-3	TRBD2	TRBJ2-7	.	TGTGCCAGCAGCTCCGAGAATACTAGCGGGGGGCAGTACTTC	CASSSENTSGGQYF
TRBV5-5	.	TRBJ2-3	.	TGTGCCAGCAGCTTGATGGACAGCCTAGATACGCAGTATTTT	CASSLMDSLDTQYF
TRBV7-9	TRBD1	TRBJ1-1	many	TGTGCCAGCAGCCTGGACAGGGTTGCTCAAGCTTTCTTT	CASSLDRVAQAFF
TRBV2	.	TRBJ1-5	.	TGTGCCAGCAGGGCGGGCATCAATCAGCCCCAGCATTTT	CASRAGINQPQHF
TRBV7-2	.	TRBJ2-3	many	TGTGCCAGCAGCTCATCCCGGGGCGCAGATACGCAGTATTTT	CASSSSRGADTQYF
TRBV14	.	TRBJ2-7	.	TGTGCCAGCCGCCAAGATATGCGGCCCTACGAGCAGTACTTC	CASRQDMRPYEQYF
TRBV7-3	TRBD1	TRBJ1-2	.	TGTGCCAGCAGCTCCGGACAGGGGGGAGGCTACACCTTC	CASSSGQGGGYTF
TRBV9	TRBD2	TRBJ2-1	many	TGTGCCAGCACCAAGATAGGACTAGCGGACAATGAGCAGTTCTTC	CASTKIGLADNEQFF